This is a list of T cell receptor beta chains from one sample in a study of cytomegalovirus exposure and HLA in healthy donors. Sequenced by immunoSEQ multiplex PCR; TCRdb stores in-frame clones only, minus some. The sample holds 150,000 to 250,000 clones, around 79% seen once. The sample comprised PBMCs. Receptors were obtained from a woman aged 25 to 45 in good health and CMV-seropositive. Both conserved end residues are part of each CDR3. A D gene is named only where the DNA matches it firmly. Not all rows give a size; the values are once, few, many and, for expanded clones, a class.

clone size	D gene	V gene	J gene	CDR3 protein	CDR3 DNA
few	TRBD1	TRBV6-8	TRBJ2-2	CASSSGQSNTGELFF	TGTGCCAGCAGTTCGGGACAGTCGAACACCGGGGAGCTGTTTTTT
-	TRBD2	TRBV5-1	TRBJ2-5	CASSREAKRPSPYQETQYF	TGCGCCAGCAGCCGGGAGGCCAAGCGCCCCTCCCCGTACCAAGAGACCCAGTACTTC
-	TRBD2	TRBV6-6	TRBJ2-7	CASSGTSGGSYEQYF	TGTGCCAGCAGTGGGACTAGCGGGGGCTCCTACGAGCAGTACTTC
-	-	TRBV7-6	TRBJ1-4	CASSTSGGALNEKLFF	TGTGCCAGCAGCACGTCCGGAGGGGCGCTTAATGAAAAACTGTTTTTT
-	TRBD2	TRBV7-9	TRBJ2-7	CASSQRGAPYEQYF	TGTGCCAGCAGCCAGCGGGGGGCCCCCTACGAGCAGTACTTC
few	TRBD1	TRBV6-5	TRBJ1-5	CASSYGQGDQPQHF	TGTGCCAGCAGTTACGGACAGGGTGATCAGCCCCAGCATTTT
once	-	TRBV4-1	TRBJ1-5	CASSPRPGGNQPQHF	TGCGCCAGCAGCCCCCGTCCAGGGGGCAATCAGCCCCAGCATTTT
-	TRBD1	TRBV28	TRBJ2-7	CGRTGDFHEQYF	TGTGGCCGGACAGGGGATTTCCACGAGCAGTACTTC
-	TRBD2	TRBV5-4	TRBJ2-5	CASSALLAEGETQYF	TGTGCCAGCAGCGCCTTACTAGCGGAGGGAGAGACCCAGTACTTC
-	-	TRBV5-1	TRBJ2-2	CASSLTGLGELFF	TGCGCCAGCAGCTTAACAGGGTTAGGGGAGCTGTTTTTT
few	-	TRBV5-6	TRBJ1-1	CASSLAAGGLVTEAFF	TGTGCCAGCAGCTTGGCGGCAGGAGGTCTGGTCACTGAAGCTTTCTTT
few	TRBD1	TRBV4-1	TRBJ2-7	CASSQEGGGQGTSYEQYF	TGCGCCAGCAGCCAAGAAGGAGGGGGACAGGGGACCTCTTACGAGCAGTACTTC
-	-	TRBV11-3	TRBJ2-3	CASSTRDSDLVDTQYF	TGTGCCAGCAGCACCCGAGACAGTGATCTGGTGGATACGCAGTATTTT
-	-	TRBV27	TRBJ2-1	CASNQQGSYNEQFF	TGTGCCAGCAACCAACAGGGTTCCTACAATGAGCAGTTCTTC
-	TRBD2	TRBV29-1	TRBJ2-2	CSFWGGNTGELFF	TGCAGCTTTTGGGGGGGGAACACCGGGGAGCTGTTTTTT
-	TRBD2	TRBV7-2	TRBJ2-3	CASSFTGGRTDTQYF	TGTGCCAGCAGCTTTACGGGAGGGCGCACAGATACGCAGTATTTT
few	-	TRBV6-5	TRBJ1-1	CASSYSGGMAGTEAFF	TGTGCCAGCAGTTACTCGGGGGGGATGGCAGGCACTGAAGCTTTCTTT
-	-	TRBV7-8	TRBJ1-4	CASSHWVQGHEKLFF	TGTGCCAGCAGCCATTGGGTCCAGGGCCATGAAAAACTGTTTTTT
-	-	TRBV6-1	TRBJ1-2	CASYSNYGYTF	TGTGCCAGCTATTCCAACTATGGCTACACCTTC
-	-	TRBV10-1	TRBJ1-2	CASSESATSTAGYTF	TGCGCCAGCAGTGAGTCGGCCACCTCGACAGCAGGCTACACCTTC
-	-	TRBV18	TRBJ2-5	CASSPKVAQETQYF	TGTGCCAGCTCACCAAAAGTGGCTCAAGAGACCCAGTACTTC
-	TRBD1	TRBV6-1	TRBJ1-5	CASSGGQENQPQHF	TGTGCCAGCAGTGGGGGACAGGAGAATCAGCCCCAGCATTTT
few	-	TRBV19	TRBJ2-4	CASSLPAAKNIQYF	TGTGCCAGTAGTCTCCCCGCGGCCAAAAACATTCAGTACTTC
-	TRBD1	TRBV7-8	TRBJ2-2	CASRSSGTGITGELFF	TGTGCCAGCAGATCCTCCGGGACAGGGATCACCGGGGAGCTGTTTTTT
-	-	TRBV11-2	TRBJ2-2	CASSFRVMVTNTGELFF	TGTGCCAGCAGCTTTCGGGTGATGGTTACTAACACCGGGGAGCTGTTTTTT
-	TRBD1	TRBV4-3	TRBJ1-6	CASSHRTGAGSPLHF	TGCGCCAGCAGCCACAGGACAGGGGCGGGTTCACCCCTCCACTTT
few	TRBD1	TRBV7-2	TRBJ1-1	CASRDRGQGAMAFF	TGTGCCAGCAGGGACCGAGGACAGGGGGCGATGGCTTTCTTT
-	-	TRBV29-1	TRBJ2-1	CSVTPVVYSGGRAGYNEQFF	TGCAGCGTTACCCCCGTGGTATATTCAGGCGGTCGAGCGGGCTACAATGAGCAGTTCTTC
few	TRBD2	TRBV29-1	TRBJ2-1	CSVPGTSGANNEQFF	TGCAGCGTGCCCGGGACTAGCGGGGCTAACAATGAGCAGTTCTTC
-	TRBD1	TRBV5-4	TRBJ1-1	CASSLELTGGTEAFF	TGTGCCAGCAGCTTGGAGCTGACAGGGGGCACTGAAGCTTTCTTT
-	TRBD1	TRBV5-1	TRBJ1-2	CASRAQGGRDYTF	TGCGCCAGCAGAGCTCAGGGGGGCCGTGACTACACCTTC
-	-	TRBV6-5	TRBJ1-5	CASSFGPTHSNQPQHF	TGTGCCAGCAGTTTCGGCCCGACTCATAGCAATCAGCCCCAGCATTTT
-	-	TRBV9	TRBJ1-2	CASSANYGYTF	TGTGCCAGCAGCGCCAACTACGGCTACACCTTC
few	-	TRBV5-1	TRBJ2-1	CASSLGLAYNEQFF	TGCGCCAGCAGCTTGGGACTAGCCTACAATGAGCAGTTCTTC
-	-	TRBV5-4	TRBJ1-4	CASSFQGSPEKLFF	TGTGCCAGCAGTTTTCAGGGGTCCCCTGAAAAACTGTTTTTT
-	-	TRBV7-2	TRBJ2-2	CASSFQTGPNTGELFF	TGTGCCAGCAGCTTCCAGACAGGACCGAACACCGGGGAGCTGTTTTTT
-	TRBD1	TRBV9	TRBJ2-4	CASGQGESLAKNIQYF	TGTGCCAGCGGACAGGGGGAGTCACTAGCCAAAAACATTCAGTACTTC
-	TRBD2	TRBV19	TRBJ2-1	CASRGEWEGLYNEQFF	TGTGCCAGTAGGGGGGAATGGGAGGGCCTCTACAATGAGCAGTTCTTC
-	-	TRBV7-2	TRBJ1-3	CASSLESVSGNTIYF	TGTGCCAGCAGCTTAGAAAGCGTCTCTGGAAACACCATATATTTT
-	-	TRBV5-1	TRBJ1-1	CASSLGESTEAFF	TGCGCCAGCAGCTTGGGAGAGAGCACTGAAGCTTTCTTT
-	-	TRBV6-5	TRBJ2-7	CASSYLAGFHEQYF	TGTGCCAGCAGTTACTTGGCCGGGTTCCACGAGCAGTACTTC
-	-	TRBV5-1	TRBJ2-5	CASSPTLSGETQYF	TGCGCCAGCAGCCCCACCCTTTCGGGAGAGACCCAGTACTTC
once	-	TRBV7-8	TRBJ2-3	CASSTHLTDTQCF	TGTGCCAGCAGCACACATCTCACAGATACGCAGTGTTTT
few	TRBD1	TRBV23-1	TRBJ2-1	CASSQSCKSETGWLFYNEQFF	TGCGCCAGCAGTCAATCGTGTAAGTCGGAGACAGGGTGGTTATTCTACAATGAGCAGTTCTTC
-	-	TRBV7-9	TRBJ1-6	CASSLRRGPNSPLHF	TGTGCCAGCAGCTTACGGCGGGGCCCTAATTCACCCCTCCACTTT